This TCR beta chain stems from a study of cytomegalovirus exposure and HLA in healthy donors. Study at large: Of around 400 genotyped donors, about 80% grouped in the Caucasian-associated ancestry cluster. Study-wide results and limits: A later analysis linked a missense DCLRE1C variant to TCR beta V- and J-gene trimming. According to the study, 150 to 200 TCR beta chains were cytomegalovirus-associated.

Worth noting for this clone: Its matching antigen is unknown.

CDR3 length: 16 amino acids. J was trimmed by 7 bases and V by 0 bases; bases with no gene match: 7. Germline lookup yields CDR1 MNHEY and CDR2 SVGAGI. 13 Jbeta primers and 60 Vbeta primers were used for the PCR. TCRdb's table, derived via immunoSEQ multiplex PCR, lists solely in-frame clones and lacks some. The repertoire holds approximately 150,000 clones, with roughly 80% as singletons. This clonotype was obtained from a woman aged 40 to 50 in good health and CMV-seropositive. The gene calls are TRBV6-5 and TRBJ1-5; 9 bases map to TRBD1. The sequenced material came from PBMCs. The CDR3 region is CASSYSLQGAGQPQHF. The DNA of the CDR3 is TGTGCCAGCAGTTACTCTCTACAGGGGGCTGGACAGCCCCAGCATTTT.